The sample holds a few counts of the clone carrying this TCR beta chain. Its antigen is still unknown. Multiplex PCR with BIOMED2 TRB-A/B primer pools amplified TRB rearrangements. TCRdb reprocessed the multiplex PCR reads with MiXCR, giving one entry per CDR3 protein. The sample contains about 11,000 distinct CDR3 sequences, approximately 31% of which appear only once. The data are from a study of T and B cells in COVID-19 patients. V lost 5 bases to trimming and J lost 0 bases, with 10 bases between them. The CDR3 length is 15 residues. CDR1 and CDR2 (germline): LNHNV, YYDKDF (reference sequence). Broader study findings: Active COVID-19 showed highly clonal TRB repertoires; recovery showed diversity and richness above healthy donors. Early severe-case samples and blood from mildly ill patients during symptoms were in short supply.

From blood, 250-500 ng of genomic DNA served as TRB template. Sequenced material: blood. The TCR sequence derives from a human donor with active COVID-19. V and J are TRBV15 and TRBJ1-4, with D perhaps TRBD1 (6 bases). The CDR3 DNA is TGTGCCACCAGCCCGGGGGGCGCAACTAATGAAAAACTGTTTTTT. Translating gives CATSPGGATNEKLFF.